Included here is one T cell receptor beta chain sequence, with context. Its matching antigen is unknown. In germline, CDR1 is SGHNT, CDR2 YENEEA. V shed 7 bases and J shed 0 bases, with 10 bases lying between them. There are 14 residues in the CDR3. These data originate in a study of OX40 agonist ivuxolimab in advanced cancers. Broader study findings: Some nonresponders also had low normalized T-cell clonal expansion. Blood T cells, both CD4+ and CD8+, expanded clonally by week 6 at 0.1 to 3.0 mg/kg. In the 0.1-3.0 mg/kg groups, partial responders showed among the lowest expansion.

Clones were sequenced by immunoSEQ multiplex PCR, and TCRdb holds only the in-frame ones, with some missing. The sample lists fewer than 90,000 clones, over 75% occurring once. Autoimmune disease history or systemic immunosuppression disqualified patients. This specimen consisted of CD4+ or CD8+ T cells sorted from blood, obtained in a trial of the OX40 agonist ivuxolimab. The origin of this receptor is an adult with an advanced solid tumor such as melanoma, head and neck, liver or kidney cancer. The rearrangement joins TRBV11-3 to TRBJ1-3, with a weak D call TRBD1 (6 bases). The CDR3 DNA is TGTGCCAGCACTGGACAGCTCTCTGGAAACACCATATATTTT. It specifies CASTGQLSGNTIYF. The full variable domain, completed using reference TRBV11-3 and TRBJ1-3, is EAGVVQSPRYKIIEKKQPVAFWCNPISGHNTLYWYLQNLGQGPELLIRYENEEAVDDSQLPKDRFSAERLKGVDSTLKIQPAELGDSAVYLCASTGQLSGNTIYFGEGSWLTVV.